The entry below describes one T cell receptor (beta chain). Using immunoSEQ multiplex PCR, the repertoire was profiled, and TCRdb retains in-frame clones only, with some absent. The sample includes about 180,000 clones, 70% to 90% seen only once; the top ten take less than 3%. The data derive from a study of blood T cell repertoires in COVID-19. The wider study: COVID-19 samples from acute and convalescent phases originated in the United States, Italy and Spain. Sample material is recorded as cDNA or gDNA derived from T cells, B-cell-depleted T cells, or PBMCs.

The TCR sequence derives from a woman between 25 and 40 years old with active or convalescent COVID-19. Source material: peripheral blood.

CDR3 coding DNA: TGTGCCAGTCAACTCTCTGGGACAGAAAACCAAGAGACCCAGTACTTC. Encoded protein: CASQLSGTENQETQYF. This sequence joins TRBV19 and TRBJ2-5; TRBD1 matches at 7 bases. The junction had 12 bases not matched to a gene; V was cut back by 8 bases and J by 0 bases. The CDR3 contains 16 residues. Germline CDR1 LNHDA, CDR2 SQIVND (reference sequence). Looking up the rest from reference TRBV19 and TRBJ2-5 gives the full variable domain: DGGITQSPKYLFRKEGQNVTLSCEQNLNHDAMYWYRQDPGQGLRLIYYSQIVNDFQKGDIAEGYSVSREKKESFPLTVTSAQKNPTAFYLCASQLSGTENQETQYFGPGTRLLVL.